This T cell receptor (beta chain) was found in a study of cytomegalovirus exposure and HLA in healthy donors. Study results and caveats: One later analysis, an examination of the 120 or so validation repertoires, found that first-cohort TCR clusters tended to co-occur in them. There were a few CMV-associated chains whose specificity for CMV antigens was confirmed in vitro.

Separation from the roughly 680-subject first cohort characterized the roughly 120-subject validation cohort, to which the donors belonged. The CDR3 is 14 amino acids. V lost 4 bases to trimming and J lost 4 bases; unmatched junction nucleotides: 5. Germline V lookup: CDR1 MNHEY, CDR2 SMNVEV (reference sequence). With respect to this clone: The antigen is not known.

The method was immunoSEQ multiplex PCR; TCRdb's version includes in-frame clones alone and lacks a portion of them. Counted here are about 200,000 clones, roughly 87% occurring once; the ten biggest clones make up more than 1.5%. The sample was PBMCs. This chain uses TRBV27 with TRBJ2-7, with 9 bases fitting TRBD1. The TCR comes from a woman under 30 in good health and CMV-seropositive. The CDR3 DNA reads TGTGCCAGCAGTTCGGACAGGGGTGGTTACGAGCAGTACTTC. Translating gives CASSSDRGGYEQYF.